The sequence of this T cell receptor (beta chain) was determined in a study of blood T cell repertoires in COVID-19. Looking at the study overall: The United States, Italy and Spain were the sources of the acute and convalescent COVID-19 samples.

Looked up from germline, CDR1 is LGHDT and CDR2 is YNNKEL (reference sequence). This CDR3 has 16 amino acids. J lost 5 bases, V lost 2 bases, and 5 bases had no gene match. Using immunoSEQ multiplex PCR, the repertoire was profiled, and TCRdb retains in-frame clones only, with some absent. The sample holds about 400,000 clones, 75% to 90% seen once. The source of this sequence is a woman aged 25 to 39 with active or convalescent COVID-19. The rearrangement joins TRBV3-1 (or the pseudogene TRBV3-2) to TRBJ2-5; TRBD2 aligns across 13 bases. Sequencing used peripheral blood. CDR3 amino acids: CASSQSTSGGLETQYF. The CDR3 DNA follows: TGTGCCAGCAGCCAATCGACTAGCGGGGGGCTTGAGACCCAGTACTTC.